The 6 T cell receptor beta chains presented below share a single source sample, sequenced in a study of CD8 T cells in ankylosing spondylitis listed by TCRdb under 2017. Preparation of the library involved 5' RACE. Sequencing was carried out with an Illumina HiSeq 2500. TCRdb took the public reads, trimmed them with fastp at Q25, ran MiXCR for clone calling and kept in-frame beta chains. Each CDR3 protein gets just one entry, which takes the most common genes and DNA from the rows behind it. This sample is represented by some 350,000 distinct CDR3 sequences; roughly 15% of them were singletons. The ten biggest clones cover around 1% of the sample. The sample comprised blood, either unsorted or a sorted T cell fraction (not recorded which). The origin of the receptors is a male donor with ankylosing spondylitis or in good health (not recorded which).

This rearrangement joins TRBV12-3 or TRBV12-4 to TRBJ2-5, with D perhaps TRBD1 (6 bases). V was clipped by 3 bases and J by 5 bases, with 13 bases between them. The CDR3 loop spans 14 amino acids. Here the CDR3 DNA reads TGTGCCAGCAGTTTGGGGGCGCGAAGGGAGACCCAGTACTTC. It translates to CASSLGARRETQYF.

In this sample, this clonotype turned up a few times. This chain connects TRBV7-2 to TRBJ2-1; the match to TRBD2 covers 8 bases. CDR1 is SGHTA and CDR2 is FQGNSA in the germline V gene. The CDR3 spans 16 residues. With V trimmed by 5 bases and J by 3 bases, 9 bases remained unmatched. CDR3 nucleotide sequence: TGTGCCAGCAGCCCTAGGGGTAGCGGGAACTACAATGAGCAGTTCTTC. Translating gives CASSPRGSGNYNEQFF.

This clonotype was seen a handful of times. DNA for the CDR3: TGTGCCAGCAAAACAGGGGGCAAAGAGACCCAGTACTTC. It codes for CASKTGGKETQYF. The genes are TRBV6-1 and TRBJ2-5, with TRBD1 identical over 9 bases. CDR3 length: 13 residues. CDR1 and CDR2 from the germline V gene are MNHNS and SASEGT. Unmatched junction bases numbered 3, after V lost 7 bases and J lost 3 bases.

The genes are TRBV3-1 and TRBJ2-1; 8 bases are a match to TRBD2. Germline assignment: CDR1 LGHDT and CDR2 YNNKEL (reference sequence). J gave up 0 bases and V 7 bases, and 8 bases lay outside the gene matches. This CDR3 has 16 residues. CDR3 protein: CASKISGASSYNEQFF. Written as DNA, the CDR3 is TGTGCCAGCAAGATTAGCGGGGCGAGCTCCTACAATGAGCAGTTCTTC.

This clonotype was found a few times. The chain uses TRBV29-1 and TRBJ2-7; 9 bases match TRBD1. V shed 6 bases, J shed 0 bases, and the junction held 6 bases outside the gene matches. This CDR3 has 14 amino acids. From germline, CDR1 is SQVTM and CDR2 ANQGSEA. CDR3 loop: CSVAGTGSSYEQYF. Written as DNA, the CDR3 is TGCAGCGTCGCCGGGACAGGGAGCTCCTACGAGCAGTACTTC.

This clonotype was counted at least ten times. V gene TRBV20-1 combines with J gene TRBJ2-3; D is uncertain. The CDR3 consists of 12 residues. V lost 0 bases and J lost 4, with 5 bases in between. Per the germline V gene, CDR1 is DFQATT and CDR2 is SNEGSKA (reference sequence). In DNA, the CDR3 is TGCAGTGCTAGAGATACCGCAGATACGCAGTATTTT. Translating it yields CSARDTADTQYF.